The entry below gives a single T cell receptor (beta chain) sequence along with its context. This receptor's antigen is unknown. No base qualities exist here, and no much larger clone lies one base off it. Germline trimming: 1 base from V, 3 bases from J; junction bases outside gene matches: 4. The CDR3 runs 16 amino acids, cysteine and phenylalanine included. Only CDR3 DNA remains: 48 bases, in frame from the first base. Taken from the germline V gene, the CDR1 and CDR2 loops are MNHNS and SASEGT. These data belong to a study of CD8+CD57+ T cells in acquired aplastic anemia (dated 2018 in TCRdb). Describing the broader study: DNA extracted from sorted CD4+ and CD8+ cells had a mean of approximately 3 ug, with a range of about 0.19 to 30 ug. A CD8+CD57+ expansion meant a frequency higher than the mean frequency seen in healthy subjects.

Study-level results and caveats: Patients and healthy controls showed no significant difference in CD8+ Simpson's diversity (P=0.060). Fewer than 30 CD8+ CDR3 sequences were found in both patients and controls but appeared to be highly expressed in patients and within the immunodominant clones of the patients.

Genomic DNA served as template for TCR beta VDJ combination and CDR3 sequence profiling. An Illumina HiSeq 2000 was the platform used for TCR repertoire sequencing. In the source study's methods: Repertoires were assessed using TRBV/TRBJ rearrangement plots, CDR3 size and DJ length profiles, and Simpson's diversity index. The most abundant DNA sequence in the deep sequencing data was defined as the immunodominant clone. CDR3 amino acid sequences were checked for sharing between subjects and were compared against published repertoires and the VDJdb database. TCRdb's own reprocessing of the public reads used fastp at Q25 and MiXCR and kept productive beta chains. Under each unique CDR3 protein, matching rows form one entry showing the most common genes and DNA. It is TCRdb's table, rather than the study itself, that gives the V and J calls and clone size. The sample table shows fewer than 200,000 distinct CDR3 sequences, and approximately 48% are seen once. The ten top clones hold approximately 12% of the sample.

Patients chosen for sequencing had shown expansion of CD8+CD57+ cells by flow cytometry. Every patient had a diagnosis of severe acquired aplastic anemia based on International Study of Aplastic Anemia and Agranulocytosis and Camitta criteria. No therapy had been received by the patients at the time of blood sampling. The study deep-sequenced TCR repertoires of sorted CD4+ and CD8+ blood T cells from severe aplastic anemia patients and healthy subjects. Patients were enrolled in the USA under clinicaltrials.gov protocols 00001620, 01623167, 00001397, 00071045, 00081523 and 00961064. Ficoll-Paque density gradient centrifugation was used to isolate peripheral blood mononuclear cells. CD4+ and CD8+ T cells were sorted by FACS or magnetic beads before DNA extraction.

The origin of this receptor is a human donor with aplastic anemia. Sequencing input: sorted CD4+, CD8+, or CD8+CD57+ T cells (not recorded which) from PBMCs. Rearrangement joined TRBV6-1 to TRBJ2-3, and 10 junctional nucleotides match TRBD2. The sequenced DNA is TGTGCCAGCAGTGAAGGGGCTAGCGGGGGAACAGATACGCAGTATTTT. It encodes CASSEGASGGTDTQYF.